These 25 T cell receptor beta chains were all obtained from the same sample, sequenced in a study of PD-L1 blockade in urothelial cancer. The protocol was immunoSEQ multiplex PCR, while the TCRdb copy is restricted to in-frame clones and leaves out a portion. Of around 100,000 clones detected, about 90% appear once; the ten largest clones hold under 0.95%. The starting material was PBMCs, obtained around atezolizumab (anti-PD-L1) treatment. All receptors derive from a woman of 80 years or more with urothelial cancer.

The chain combines TRBV9 with TRBJ2-5; TRBD2 is a possible D gene (6 bases). Germline V gene lookup returns CDR1 SGDLS and CDR2 YYNGEE. The ends were cut back, 3 bases at V and 2 bases at J, with 17 bases in the middle. This CDR3 is built from 16 residues. The CDR3 DNA reads as TGTGCCAGCAGCGCCGCGGGACTGGCACCACAAGAGACCCAGTACTTC. It specifies CASSAAGLAPQETQYF.

The sample holds a few counts of this clone. V usage is TRBV7-8 and J usage is TRBJ2-2; D remains ambiguous. Deletions cut 3 bases from V and 9 bases from J, with 14 bases between. The CDR3 loop spans 14 amino acids. The germline V gene has CDR1 SGHVS and CDR2 FQNEAQ. The CDR3 reads CASSLGRLSRELFF. CDR3 bases: TGTGCCAGCAGCTTGGGCCGCCTTTCCCGGGAGCTGTTTTTT.

A few counts support this clone. The chain has TRBV27 and TRBJ2-5, with D unclear. This CDR3 has 15 amino acids. Trimming took off 4 bases at V and 0 bases at J, with 12 bases between the two ends. The germline CDR1 and CDR2 sequences are MNHEY and SMNVEV (reference sequence). The CDR3: CASSYLDTYQETQYF. The CDR3 coding sequence is TGTGCCAGCAGTTACCTCGACACCTACCAAGAGACCCAGTACTTC.

V is TRBV7-2 and J is TRBJ2-7; 7 bases line up with TRBD1. Germline V CDR1 and CDR2: SGHTA, FQGNSA. This CDR3 has 16 residues. The V segment lost 4 bases and the J segment 3 bases; nucleotides outside the gene matches: 12. CDR3 nucleotides: TGTGCCAGCAGCTCCTCCGGGACAGTGATACTCTACGAGCAGTACTTC. Its translation is CASSSSGTVILYEQYF.

Concerning this clone: The same CDR3 is also encoded by other DNA sequences in this sample. The gene calls are TRBV5-4 and TRBJ1-5; D is possibly TRBD1 (5 bases). The V gene lost 0 bases and the J gene lost 1 base, with 5 bases spanning the gap. In germline, CDR1 is SGHNT, CDR2 YYREEE (reference sequence). There are 14 residues in the CDR3. CDR3 coding DNA: TGTGCCAGCAGCTTGGACAGGAGCAATCAGCCCCAGCATTTT. Protein: CASSLDRSNQPQHF.

The chain couples TRBV7-9 to TRBJ1-5, with D hard to call. This CDR3 has 16 amino acids. The germline gives CDR1 SEHNR, CDR2 FQNEAQ (reference sequence). V lost 4 bases and J lost 9, with 22 bases in between. DNA for the CDR3: TGTGCCAGCAGCTCTCAAGGGCGTGGCGGGTTCGGGCCCCAGCATTTT. It translates to CASSSQGRGGFGPQHF.

V usage is TRBV10-3 and J usage is TRBJ2-3; TRBD1 agrees at 12 bases. J lost 4 bases, V lost 4 bases, and 6 bases had no gene match. Germline assignment: CDR1 ENHRY and CDR2 SYGVKD. The CDR3 sequence is 16 residues long. The CDR3 DNA reads TGTGCCATCAGTGTCCTGGGACAGGGGGCCGCAGATACGCAGTATTTT. Translated: CAISVLGQGAADTQYF.

The V call is TRBV28, the J call TRBJ1-2; TRBD1 agrees at 7 bases. The CDR3 has 13 amino acids. Germline-derived CDR1 and CDR2 are MDHEN and SYDVKM. The trim removed 6 bases at V and 6 bases at J, leaving 7 bases unmatched. The CDR3 DNA follows: TGTGCCAGCAGACTTGACAGGGTGGATGGCTACACCTTC. Translated: CASRLDRVDGYTF.

The chain uses TRBV7-3 and TRBJ2-3; 9 positions match TRBD2. In germline, CDR1 is SGHTA, CDR2 FQGTGA. V lost 3 bases and J lost 2; bases outside the gene matches: 6. This CDR3 has 16 amino acids. CDR3 DNA sequence: TGTGCCAGCAGCTTGGGCGGGAGGGGCCTCACAGATACGCAGTATTTT. This codes for CASSLGGRGLTDTQYF. Looking up the rest from reference TRBV7-3 and TRBJ2-3 gives the full variable domain: GAGVSQTPSNKVTEKGKYVELRCDPISGHTALYWYRQSLGQGPEFLIYFQGTGAADDSGLPNDRFFAVRPEGSVSTLKIQRTERGDSAVYLCASSLGGRGLTDTQYFGPGTRLTVL.

This clone has only a few counts. The chain recombines TRBV2 with TRBJ2-7; TRBD2 matches 7 bases. Germline V gene lookup returns CDR1 SNHLY and CDR2 FYNNEI. The V and J ends lost 4 bases and 6 bases, in that order; junction bases with no gene match: 9. The CDR3 totals 14 residues. The CDR3 loop is CASSVGGLSSEQYF. As DNA, the CDR3 is TGTGCCAGCAGTGTGGGGGGGTTGTCGTCCGAGCAGTACTTC.

This clone occurred once. The genes are TRBV29-1 and TRBJ1-1; D remains ambiguous. Trimming shortened V by 6 bases and J by 0 bases, and 14 bases separated the two germline ends. Per the germline V gene, CDR1 is SQVTM and CDR2 is ANQGSEA. CDR3 size: 14 residues. CDR3 region: CSVALSGLNTEAFF. The CDR3 DNA is TGCAGCGTGGCATTGTCAGGTTTGAACACTGAAGCTTTCTTT.

The rearrangement uses TRBV15 and TRBJ2-7; D is perhaps TRBD1 (6 bases). The CDR3 runs to 13 residues. V was cut by 5 bases and J by 5 bases, with 13 bases left in between. Germline V gene sequence: CDR1 LNHNV, CDR2 YYDKDF (reference sequence). CDR3 loop: CATSYTTGNEQYF. The CDR3 DNA sequence: TGTGCCACCAGCTATACTACAGGGAACGAGCAGTACTTC.

The chain combines TRBV2 with TRBJ1-5; D is unclear. The CDR3 is made up of 14 amino acids. Germline lookup yields CDR1 SNHLY and CDR2 FYNNEI. V was pared by 0 bases and J by 3 bases, with 6 bases between. The CDR3 spells CASSEARVNQPQHF. The CDR3 nucleotides are TGTGCCAGCAGTGAAGCAAGAGTCAATCAGCCCCAGCATTTT.

The J gene is TRBJ2-1, the V gene TRBV7-2; unclear D gene. Trimming cost V 2 bases and J 6 bases, with 14 bases left between them. CDR1 and CDR2 (germline): SGHTA, FQGNSA. The CDR3 has 15 amino acids. DNA for the CDR3: TGTGCCAGCAGCTTAATGTCTCTCCCAGGCAATGAGCAGTTCTTC. This sequence encodes CASSLMSLPGNEQFF.

This chain links TRBV10-3 with TRBJ1-3; D possibly corresponds to TRBD1 (6 bases). Germline CDR1 reads ENHRY; CDR2 reads SYGVKD. This CDR3 comprises 14 residues. Trimming removed 3 bases from V and 0 bases from J, with 6 bases in between. The CDR3 spells CAISDRGSGNTIYF. The CDR3 DNA follows: TGTGCCATCAGTGACAGGGGCTCTGGAAACACCATATATTTT.

V gene TRBV5-1 combines with J gene TRBJ2-1; 8 bases agree with TRBD2. The CDR3 length is 16 residues. Germline CDR1 and CDR2: SGHRS and YFSETQ. V gave up 3 bases and J gave up 4 bases; unmatched junction bases: 9. The CDR3 loop reads CASSSGGGSVYNEQFF. The CDR3 DNA sequence: TGCGCCAGCAGCTCCGGGGGGGGTAGCGTATACAATGAGCAGTTCTTC.

The rearrangement uses TRBV28 and TRBJ2-7; 11 bases align to TRBD2. The CDR3 length is 13 residues. Trimming took 6 bases from V and 7 from J; bases not matched to a gene: 5. Germline V CDR1 and CDR2: MDHEN, SYDVKM. CDR3 sequence reads: CASSRGLAGEQYF. In DNA form, the CDR3 reads TGTGCCAGCAGCCGTGGACTAGCGGGTGAGCAGTACTTC.

The rearrangement uses TRBV6-1 and TRBJ1-5, with 8 bases lining up with TRBD1. Trimming at V came to 2 bases and at J to 0 bases, leaving 6 bases not matched to a gene. Per germline, CDR1 MNHNS and CDR2 SASEGT. The CDR3 totals 17 residues. The CDR3 sequence is CASSELIGTGSNQPQHF. The CDR3 DNA is TGTGCCAGCAGTGAATTGATAGGGACAGGTAGCAATCAGCCCCAGCATTTT.

The J gene is TRBJ2-7, the V gene TRBV7-9; tentatively, D is TRBD2 (6 bases). Between the trimmed V and J ends, which lost 5 bases and 0 bases, there was a span of 14 bases. Per germline, CDR1 SEHNR and CDR2 FQNEAQ (reference sequence). The CDR3 has 15 residues. The CDR3 here is CASSTDYQSSYEQYF. CDR3 sequence (DNA): TGTGCCAGCAGCACGGACTACCAATCCTCCTACGAGCAGTACTTC.

The V call is TRBV9, the J call TRBJ1-1; TRBD1 matches 8 bases. The V gene's germline CDR1 is SGDLS and CDR2 YYNGEE. With 1 base clipped from V and 4 bases from J, the junction kept 3 bases outside the gene matches. This CDR3 spans 14 amino acids. Here the CDR3 reads CASSVMTGVTEAFF. The CDR3 DNA sequence: TGTGCCAGCAGCGTAATGACAGGGGTCACTGAAGCTTTCTTT.

The rearrangement joins TRBV7-3 to TRBJ2-1; 10 bases are a match to TRBD2. The V gene's germline CDR1 is SGHTA and CDR2 FQGTGA. The J segment lost 5 bases and the V segment lost 6 bases, leaving 7 bases of the junction unmatched. The length of the CDR3 is 15 residues. The CDR3 sequence: CASSTSGTSDNEQFF. In DNA, the CDR3 is TGTGCCAGCAGTACCTCCGGGACTAGCGACAATGAGCAGTTCTTC. The full variable domain, with the rest looked up from reference TRBV7-3 and TRBJ2-1, is GAGVSQTPSNKVTEKGKYVELRCDPISGHTALYWYRQSLGQGPEFLIYFQGTGAADDSGLPNDRFFAVRPEGSVSTLKIQRTERGDSAVYLCASSTSGTSDNEQFFGPGTRLTVL.

The rearrangement joins TRBV19 to TRBJ1-2, with unresolved D. Per the germline V gene, CDR1 is LNHDA and CDR2 is SQIVND (reference sequence). The CDR3 totals 15 residues. Trimming left V 3 bases short and J 1 base short, with 12 bases between. The chain's CDR3 is CASSISHVGNYGYTF. In nucleotides, the CDR3 is TGTGCCAGTAGTATCTCGCACGTCGGTAACTATGGCTACACCTTC.

V usage is TRBV5-4 and J usage is TRBJ1-5, with 7 bases identical to TRBD1. This CDR3 comprises 14 residues. The V segment lost 4 bases and the J segment 4 bases; nucleotides outside the gene matches: 5. The germline gives CDR1 SGHNT, CDR2 YYREEE (reference sequence). CDR3 DNA: TGTGCCAGCAGCCCTGGACAGGAAAATCAGCCCCAGCATTTT. It specifies CASSPGQENQPQHF.

This clone came up once. CDR3 sequence reads: CASRTGSEEKLFF. DNA of the CDR3: TGCGCCAGCCGGACAGGGTCTGAGGAAAAACTGTTTTTT. The rearrangement links TRBV5-1 to TRBJ1-4; TRBD1 aligns across 8 bases. This CDR3 has 13 amino acids. With V trimmed by 7 bases and J by 8 bases, 7 bases remained unmatched. The germline V gene encodes CDR1 SGHRS and CDR2 YFSETQ.

CDR3 sequence reads: CASFAGRNQPQHF. The CDR3 coding sequence is TGTGCCAGCTTTGCAGGTCGCAATCAGCCCCAGCATTTT. The rearrangement joins TRBV6-5 to TRBJ1-5; D is unresolved. This CDR3 region has 13 residues. The V end was cut by 8 bases, the J end by 2 bases, with 10 bases between. Germline V gene data show CDR1 as MNHEY and CDR2 as SVGAGI.